This T cell receptor (beta chain) stems from a study of T cells after yellow fever vaccination. Each CDR3 protein gets one entry after TCRdb re-called the 5' RACE reads with MiXCR. The sample carries some 150,000 distinct CDR3 sequences, about 11% recorded once. This CDR3 has 15 amino acids. V lost 8 bases to trimming and J lost 2 bases, with 19 bases between them. The germline gives CDR1 SEHNR, CDR2 FQNEAQ (reference sequence). This clonotype was picked up a small number of times. Its cognate antigen is unknown. Study-wide findings and caveats: CD4 and CD8 compartments shared a small share of clonotypes, likely from convergent recombination.

The rearrangement links TRBV7-9 to TRBJ2-7; D is possibly TRBD1 or TRBD2 (6 bases each). The starting material was CD8+ T cells sorted from PBMCs, obtained 15 days after the yellow fever booster vaccination. This clonotype originated in a man younger than 35 who received the YFV17D yellow fever vaccine. CDR3 nucleotides: TGTGCCAGCGAGAAAGGGGGGAAGGGGACCTACGAGCAGTACTTC. It translates to CASEKGGKGTYEQYF.